This T cell receptor (beta chain) appears in the sequencing data of a study of blood T cell repertoires in COVID-19. Looking at the study overall: Acute-phase and convalescent COVID-19 samples originated in the United States, Italy and Spain.

Germline V gives CDR1 SGHRS, CDR2 YFSETQ. The CDR3 runs 12 residues. With 5 bases removed from V and 7 bases from J, the gap between germline ends came to 13 bases. TCRdb keeps only in-frame clones here, not all; method: immunoSEQ multiplex PCR. The repertoire consists of 310,000 or so clones, with 87% occurring once and the leading ten covering around 8.9%. The genes are TRBV5-1 and TRBJ2-7; perhaps TRBD2 as D (5 bases). The clonotype originates from a woman in her late teens or twenties who had recovered from COVID-19. The specimen was PBMCs or T cells enriched from blood (not recorded which). The CDR3 bases are TGCGCCAGCAGTTCAACCAGGAGGGAGCAGTACTTC. It is translated as CASSSTRREQYF.